This T cell receptor (beta chain) is from a study of cytomegalovirus exposure and HLA in healthy donors. The PCR ran on 60 Vbeta and 13 Jbeta primers. Here immunoSEQ multiplex PCR was the method, and the copy in TCRdb shows in-frame clones only, minus some. The sample lists approximately 210,000 clones, roughly four fifths occurring once. This CDR3 has 14 residues. CDR1 and CDR2 (germline): MNHNY, SVGAGI (reference sequence). Trimming removed 7 bases from V and 3 bases from J; junction bases left unmatched: 5. V usage is TRBV6-6 and J usage is TRBJ2-3; TRBD2 matches at 9 bases. This receptor was obtained from a man between 18 and 35 years old in good health and CMV-seronegative. Input material: PBMCs. CDR3 sequence (DNA): TGTGCCAGCAAGGCTAGCGGGATAACAGATACGCAGTATTTT. Amino acids: CASKASGITDTQYF.